This TCR beta chain was recorded in a study of Graves' ophthalmopathy and Graves' hyperthyroidism. Overall study findings and caveats: At around 68% sensitivity and approximately 72% specificity, the model predicted progression of the ophthalmopathy.

A duration under 3 months, NOSPECS ≥4, CAS ≥3 and moderate-to-severe activity characterized the donors with ophthalmopathy. The diagnostic workup employed clinical symptoms, serum thyroxine, TRAb, thyroid ultrasound and orbital computed tomography. This clonotype was observed a handful of times. The target antigen is unknown. The authors amplified TCR beta CDR3 regions, and they did so from RNA transcripts for repertoire sequencing. First-round RT-PCR relied on HTBI primers, and a second-round multiplex PCR came next. TCRdb itself ran the multiplex PCR reads through MiXCR, one entry per CDR3 protein. The sample has about 700,000 distinct CDR3 sequences, under 50% seen once. The sequenced sample was peripheral blood. The clonotype originates from an adult man with Graves' ophthalmopathy.

CDR3 coding DNA: TGTGCCAGCAGTGAAGACTCATCCGGGGGCGCGAAGTATGGCTACACCTTC. This translates into CASSEDSSGGAKYGYTF. This chain links TRBV12-3 or TRBV12-4 with TRBJ1-2, with D maybe TRBD1 (6 bases). The CDR3 is 17 residues long. Between the trimmed V and J ends, which lost 5 bases and 5 bases, there was a span of 24 bases.